This T cell receptor beta chain was recorded in a study of T cell responses to AZD1222 COVID-19 vaccine. Only in-frame clones appear in the TCRdb table, and some are missing; sequencing was by immunoSEQ multiplex PCR. The sample holds about 120,000 clones; about nine tenths are singletons and the top ten take about 22%. This CDR3 contains 15 residues. V was clipped by 1 base and J by 2 bases, with 10 bases between them. Germline V CDR1 and CDR2: SGHKS, YYEKEE (reference sequence). As regards this clone: The antigen remains unidentified.

General study findings and limits: Targets within unmutated variant regions were reportedly found for nearly half of spike-specific TCRs. Repertoires were obtained solely post-peak T cell response.

The clonotype originates from an adult in good health. The V and J genes are TRBV5-5 and TRBJ1-5, with D possibly matching TRBD1 (6 bases). The sample here was peripheral blood, taken on day 0 of AZD1222 vaccination. The CDR3 nucleotides are TGTGCCAGCAGCTTGTGGGGGCGCGGCAATCAGCCCCAGCATTTT. It specifies CASSLWGRGNQPQHF. The full variable domain, with the rest looked up from reference TRBV5-5 and TRBJ1-5, is DAGVTQSPTHLIKTRGQQVTLRCSPISGHKSVSWYQQVLGQGPQFIFQYYEKEERGRGNFPDRFSARQFPNYSSELNVNALLLGDSALYLCASSLWGRGNQPQHFGDGTRLSIL.